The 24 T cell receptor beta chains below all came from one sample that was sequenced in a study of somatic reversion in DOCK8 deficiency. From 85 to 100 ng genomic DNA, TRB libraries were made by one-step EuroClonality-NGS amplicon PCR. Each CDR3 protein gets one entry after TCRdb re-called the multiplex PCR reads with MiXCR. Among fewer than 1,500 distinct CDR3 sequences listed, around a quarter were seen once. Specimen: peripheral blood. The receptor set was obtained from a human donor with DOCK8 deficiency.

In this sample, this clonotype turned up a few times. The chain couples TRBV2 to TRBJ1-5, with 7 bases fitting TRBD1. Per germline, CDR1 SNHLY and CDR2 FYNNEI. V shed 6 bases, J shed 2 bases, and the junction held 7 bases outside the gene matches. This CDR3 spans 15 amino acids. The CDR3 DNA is TGTGCCAGCAGGGAGCGTACAGGGGGCAATCAGCCCCAGCATTTT. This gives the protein CASRERTGGNQPQHF.

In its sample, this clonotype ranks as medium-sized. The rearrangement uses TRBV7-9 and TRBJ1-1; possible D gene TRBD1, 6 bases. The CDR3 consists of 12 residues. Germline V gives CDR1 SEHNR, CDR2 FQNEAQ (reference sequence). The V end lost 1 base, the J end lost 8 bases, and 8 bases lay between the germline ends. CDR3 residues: CASSLEGEEAFF. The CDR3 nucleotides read TGTGCCAGCAGCTTAGAGGGGGAGGAAGCTTTCTTT.

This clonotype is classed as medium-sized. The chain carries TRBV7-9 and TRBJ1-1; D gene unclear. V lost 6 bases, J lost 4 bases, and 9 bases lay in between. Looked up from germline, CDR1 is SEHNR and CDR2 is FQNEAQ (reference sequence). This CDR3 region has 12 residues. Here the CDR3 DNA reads TGTGCCAGCAGATGGCGGGGCACTGAAGCTTTCTTT. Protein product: CASRWRGTEAFF.

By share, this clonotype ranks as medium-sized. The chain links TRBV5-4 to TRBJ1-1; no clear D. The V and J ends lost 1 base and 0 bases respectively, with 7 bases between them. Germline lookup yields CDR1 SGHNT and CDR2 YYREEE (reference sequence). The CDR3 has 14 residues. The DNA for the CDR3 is TGTGCCAGCAGCTTGCAGGCTATGAACACTGAAGCTTTCTTT. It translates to CASSLQAMNTEAFF.

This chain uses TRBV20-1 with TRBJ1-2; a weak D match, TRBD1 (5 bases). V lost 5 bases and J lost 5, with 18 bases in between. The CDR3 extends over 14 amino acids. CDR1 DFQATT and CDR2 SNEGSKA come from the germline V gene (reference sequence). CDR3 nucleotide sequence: TGCAGTGCTCAAACTTCTACAGGAATTTATGGCTACACCTTC. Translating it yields CSAQTSTGIYGYTF.

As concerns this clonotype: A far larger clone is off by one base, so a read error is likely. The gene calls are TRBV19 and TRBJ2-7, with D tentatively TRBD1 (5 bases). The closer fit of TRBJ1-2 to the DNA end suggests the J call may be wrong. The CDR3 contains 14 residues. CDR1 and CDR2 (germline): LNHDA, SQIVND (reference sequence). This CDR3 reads CASNLGRSFCGYTF. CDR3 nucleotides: TGTGCCAGTAATCTGGGACGATCTTTCTGTGGCTACACCTTC.

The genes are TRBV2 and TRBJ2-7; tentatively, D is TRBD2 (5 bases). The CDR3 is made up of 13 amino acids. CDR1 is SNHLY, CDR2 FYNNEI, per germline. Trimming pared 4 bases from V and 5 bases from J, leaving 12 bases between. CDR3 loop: CASSGLARHEQYV. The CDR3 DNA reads TGTGCCAGCAGTGGGCTAGCCCGACACGAGCAGTACGTC.

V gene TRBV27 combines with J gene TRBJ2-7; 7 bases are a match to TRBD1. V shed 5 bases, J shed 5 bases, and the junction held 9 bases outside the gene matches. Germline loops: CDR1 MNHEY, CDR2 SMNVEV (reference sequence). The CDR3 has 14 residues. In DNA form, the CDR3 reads TGTGCCAGCAGTCCCCTCTCCGGGACAGACGAGCAGTACTTC. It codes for CASSPLSGTDEQYF.

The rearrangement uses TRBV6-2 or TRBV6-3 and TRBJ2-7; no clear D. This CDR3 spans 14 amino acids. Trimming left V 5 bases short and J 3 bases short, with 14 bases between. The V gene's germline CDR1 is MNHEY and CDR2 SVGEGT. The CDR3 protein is CASSLHAGYYEQYF. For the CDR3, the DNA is TGTGCCAGCAGTCTGCACGCAGGATACTACGAGCAGTACTTC.

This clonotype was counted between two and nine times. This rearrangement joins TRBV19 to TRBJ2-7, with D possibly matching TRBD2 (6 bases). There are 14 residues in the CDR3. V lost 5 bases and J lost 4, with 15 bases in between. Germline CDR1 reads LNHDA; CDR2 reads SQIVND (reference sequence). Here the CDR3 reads CASSSDRGTYEQYF. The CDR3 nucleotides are TGTGCCAGTAGTTCGGACCGTGGGACTTACGAGCAGTACTTC. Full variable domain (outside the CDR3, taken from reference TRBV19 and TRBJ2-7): DGGITQSPKYLFRKEGQNVTLSCEQNLNHDAMYWYRQDPGQGLRLIYYSQIVNDFQKGDIAEGYSVSREKKESFPLTVTSAQKNPTAFYLCASSSDRGTYEQYFGPGTRLTVT.

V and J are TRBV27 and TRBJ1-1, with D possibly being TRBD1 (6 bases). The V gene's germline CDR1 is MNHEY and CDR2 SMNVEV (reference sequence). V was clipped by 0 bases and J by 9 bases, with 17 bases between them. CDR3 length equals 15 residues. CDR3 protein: CASSLSLGGSLKAFF. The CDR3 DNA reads TGTGCCAGCAGTTTATCGCTTGGGGGCAGTTTGAAAGCTTTCTTT.

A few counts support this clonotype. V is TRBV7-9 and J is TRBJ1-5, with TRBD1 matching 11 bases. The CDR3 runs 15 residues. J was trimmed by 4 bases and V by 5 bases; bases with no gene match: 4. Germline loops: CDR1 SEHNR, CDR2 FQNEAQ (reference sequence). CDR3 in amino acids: CASSIGTGGNQPQHF. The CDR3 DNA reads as TGTGCCAGCAGCATAGGGACAGGGGGGAATCAGCCCCAGCATTTT. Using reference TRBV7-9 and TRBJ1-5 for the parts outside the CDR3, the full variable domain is DTGVSQNPRHKITKRGQNVTFRCDPISEHNRLYWYRQTLGQGPEFLTYFQNEAQLEKSRLLSDRFSAERPKGSFSTLEIQRTEQGDSAMYLCASSIGTGGNQPQHFGDGTRLSIL.

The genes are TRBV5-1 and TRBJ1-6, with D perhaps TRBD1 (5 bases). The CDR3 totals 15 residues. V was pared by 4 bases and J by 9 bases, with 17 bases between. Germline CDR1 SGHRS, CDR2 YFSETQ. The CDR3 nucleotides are TGCGCCAGCAGCGACACGGGCAGGGAAATTTCACCCCTCCACTTT. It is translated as CASSDTGREISPLHF. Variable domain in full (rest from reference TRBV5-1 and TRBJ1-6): KAGVTQTPRYLIKTRGQQVTLSCSPISGHRSVSWYQQTPGQGLQFLFEYFSETQRNKGNFPGRFSGRQFSNSRSEMNVSTLELGDSALYLCASSDTGREISPLHFGNGTRLTVT.

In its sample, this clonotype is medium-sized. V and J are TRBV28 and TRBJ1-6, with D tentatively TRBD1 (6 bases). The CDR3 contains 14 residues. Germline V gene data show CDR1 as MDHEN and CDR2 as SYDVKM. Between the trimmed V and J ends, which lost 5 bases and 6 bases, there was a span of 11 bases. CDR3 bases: TGTGCCAGCAGTCCACAGGGACTTAATTCACCCCTCCACTTT. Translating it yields CASSPQGLNSPLHF. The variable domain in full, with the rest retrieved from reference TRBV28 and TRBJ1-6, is DVKVTQSSRYLVKRTGEKVFLECVQDMDHENMFWYRQDPGLGLRLIYFSYDVKMKEKGDIPEGYSVSREKKERFSLILESASTNQTSMYLCASSPQGLNSPLHFGNGTRLTVT.

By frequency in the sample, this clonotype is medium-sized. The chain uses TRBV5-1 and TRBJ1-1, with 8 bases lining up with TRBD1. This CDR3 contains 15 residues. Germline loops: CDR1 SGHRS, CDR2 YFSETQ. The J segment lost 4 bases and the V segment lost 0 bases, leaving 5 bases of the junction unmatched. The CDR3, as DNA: TGCGCCAGCAGCTTGGGCAGGGGGCTGGGCACTGAAGCTTTCTTT. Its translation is CASSLGRGLGTEAFF.

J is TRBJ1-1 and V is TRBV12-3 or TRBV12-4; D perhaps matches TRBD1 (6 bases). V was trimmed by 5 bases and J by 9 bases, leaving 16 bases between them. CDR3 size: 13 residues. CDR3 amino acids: CASSMLQGKKAFF. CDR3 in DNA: TGTGCCAGCAGTATGTTACAGGGAAAGAAAGCTTTCTTT.

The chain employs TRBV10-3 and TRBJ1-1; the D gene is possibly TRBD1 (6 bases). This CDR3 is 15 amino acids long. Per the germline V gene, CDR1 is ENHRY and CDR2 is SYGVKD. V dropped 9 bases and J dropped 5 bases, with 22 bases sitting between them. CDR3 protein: CAIAWGGRPETEAFF. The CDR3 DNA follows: TGTGCCATAGCTTGGGGGGGGCGCCCCGAAACTGAAGCTTTCTTT.

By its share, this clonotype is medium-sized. CDR3 DNA sequence: TGCGCCAGCAGCTTGTTTGAGACAGTGAACACCGGGGAGCTGTTTTTT. Translating gives CASSLFETVNTGELFF. The chain carries TRBV5-1 and TRBJ2-2, with a weak D call TRBD1 (5 bases). The germline V gene has CDR1 SGHRS and CDR2 YFSETQ. Trimming left V 1 base short and J 1 base short, with 11 bases between. The CDR3 consists of 16 residues.

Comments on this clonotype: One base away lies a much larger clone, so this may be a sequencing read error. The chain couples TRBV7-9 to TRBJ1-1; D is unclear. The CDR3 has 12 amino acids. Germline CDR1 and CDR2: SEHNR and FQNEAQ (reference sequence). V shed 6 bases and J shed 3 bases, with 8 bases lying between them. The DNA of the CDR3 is TGTGCCAGCAGATGGCGGGACACTGAAGCTTTCTTT. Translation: CASRWRDTEAFF. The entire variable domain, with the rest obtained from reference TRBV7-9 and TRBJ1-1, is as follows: DTGVSQNPRHKITKRGQNVTFRCDPISEHNRLYWYRQTLGQGPEFLTYFQNEAQLEKSRLLSDRFSAERPKGSFSTLEIQRTEQGDSAMYLCASRWRDTEAFFGQGTRLTVV.

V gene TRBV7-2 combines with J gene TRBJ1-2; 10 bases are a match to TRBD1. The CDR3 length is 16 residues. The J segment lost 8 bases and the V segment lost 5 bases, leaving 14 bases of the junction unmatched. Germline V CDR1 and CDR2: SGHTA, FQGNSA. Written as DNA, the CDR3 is TGTGCCAGCAGCCTCAGATCGACAGGGGGCGCCGTCGGCTACACCTTC. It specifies CASSLRSTGGAVGYTF.

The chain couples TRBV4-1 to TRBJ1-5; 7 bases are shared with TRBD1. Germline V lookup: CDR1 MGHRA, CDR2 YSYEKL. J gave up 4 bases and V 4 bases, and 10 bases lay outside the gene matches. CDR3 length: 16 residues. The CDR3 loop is CASSPYYGQANQPQHF. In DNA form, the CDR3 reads TGCGCCAGCAGCCCCTACTATGGACAGGCAAATCAGCCCCAGCATTTT.

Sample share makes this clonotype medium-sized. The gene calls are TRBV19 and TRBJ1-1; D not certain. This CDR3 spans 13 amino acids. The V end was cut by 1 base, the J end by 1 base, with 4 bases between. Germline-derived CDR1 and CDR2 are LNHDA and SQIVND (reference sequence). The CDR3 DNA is TGTGCCAGTAGTATAGTAGAGAACACTGAAGCTTTCTTT. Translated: CASSIVENTEAFF.

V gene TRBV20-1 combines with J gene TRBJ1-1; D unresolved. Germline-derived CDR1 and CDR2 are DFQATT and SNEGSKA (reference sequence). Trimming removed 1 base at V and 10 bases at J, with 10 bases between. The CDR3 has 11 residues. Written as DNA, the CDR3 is TGCAGTGCTAGAGGGACCCCCTTAGCTTTCTTT. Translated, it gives CSARGTPLAFF.

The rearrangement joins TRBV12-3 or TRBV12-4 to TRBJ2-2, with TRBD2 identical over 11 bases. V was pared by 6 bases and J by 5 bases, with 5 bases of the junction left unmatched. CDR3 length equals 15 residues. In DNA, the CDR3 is TGTGCCAGCAGGACGGGACTAGCGGAGACCGGGGAGCTGTTTTTT. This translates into CASRTGLAETGELFF.